These 22 T cell receptor beta chains originate from one sample sequenced in a study of shared clonotypes between healthy human individuals. As defined, naive CD8 cells were CD45RO-negative and positively selected for CCR7, with terminally differentiated effector memory CD45RA+ cells excluded. Here immunoSEQ multiplex PCR was the method, and the copy in TCRdb shows in-frame clones only, minus some. This sample has about 2.2 million clones, with approximately 92% found just once. The sequencing sample was made of naive CD8+ T cells from PBMCs. These TCRs come from a man aged 18 to 35 in good health. Some clones in this sample may be carry-over from other donors' samples.

The chain is built from TRBV5-1 and TRBJ2-7, with a weak D call TRBD1 (6 bases). This CDR3 is built from 12 residues. Trimming shortened V by 3 bases and J by 2 bases, and 6 bases separated the two germline ends. Germline CDR1 SGHRS, CDR2 YFSETQ. The CDR3 protein is CASSYRAYEQYF. The CDR3 nucleotides are TGCGCCAGCAGCTACAGGGCCTACGAGCAGTACTTC. Full variable domain (missing parts from reference TRBV5-1 and TRBJ2-7): KAGVTQTPRYLIKTRGQQVTLSCSPISGHRSVSWYQQTPGQGLQFLFEYFSETQRNKGNFPGRFSGRQFSNSRSEMNVSTLELGDSALYLCASSYRAYEQYFGPGTRLTVT.

This chain joins TRBV28 and TRBJ1-2; TRBD1 aligns across 7 bases. The CDR3 sequence is 18 residues long. Trimming took 5 bases from V and 4 from J; bases not matched to a gene: 19. The germline V gene has CDR1 MDHEN and CDR2 SYDVKM. The chain's CDR3 is CASSIPGQLDPRGYGYTF. DNA of the CDR3: TGTGCCAGCAGTATCCCGGGACAGCTGGATCCAAGGGGCTATGGCTACACCTTC.

The chain has TRBV10-3 and TRBJ2-2, with D tentatively TRBD1 or TRBD2 (5 bases each). V lost 2 bases and J 3 bases, leaving 10 bases between the germline ends. The CDR3 is 15 residues long. Germline CDR1 is ENHRY and CDR2 is SYGVKD. CDR3 nucleotides: TGTGCCATCAGTGAGGGCAGAGGGGACACCGGGGAGCTGTTTTTT. Its protein is CAISEGRGDTGELFF.

The J gene is TRBJ1-1, the V gene TRBV27, with TRBD1 identical over 7 bases. This CDR3 is built from 13 residues. The germline gives CDR1 MNHEY, CDR2 SMNVEV (reference sequence). Germline trimming cut 6 bases from V and 3 bases from J; bases unmatched to any gene: 4. CDR3 sequence (DNA): TGTGCCAGCAGAGGACAGGATCACACTGAAGCTTTCTTT. Its translation: CASRGQDHTEAFF.

This chain connects TRBV29-1 to TRBJ1-2; 9 bases map to TRBD1. J gave up 0 bases and V 7 bases, and 6 bases lay outside the gene matches. CDR1 is SQVTM and CDR2 is ANQGSEA in the germline V gene. The CDR3 contains 14 residues. The DNA for the CDR3 is TGCAGCGCCGGACAGGGGTCGGCTAACTATGGCTACACCTTC. Protein product: CSAGQGSANYGYTF.

The CDR3: CASSFLHTGELFF. As DNA, the CDR3 is TGTGCCAGTAGTTTCCTCCACACCGGGGAGCTGTTTTTT. The chain uses TRBV19 and TRBJ2-2; D remains unclear. Germline CDR1 reads LNHDA; CDR2 reads SQIVND (reference sequence). The CDR3 is 13 residues long. V was shortened by 5 bases and J by 3 bases, with 7 bases between the two germline ends.

This chain uses TRBV4-2 with TRBJ2-1; TRBD1 matches at 7 bases. The V gene's germline CDR1 is LGHNA and CDR2 YNFKEQ. With 8 bases clipped from V and 6 bases from J, the junction kept 7 bases outside the gene matches. The CDR3 totals 13 residues. The chain's CDR3 is CASEGGEGNEQFF. The CDR3, as DNA: TGTGCCAGCGAAGGGGGCGAGGGCAATGAGCAGTTCTTC.

The chain joins TRBV28 to TRBJ2-5; possible D gene TRBD2, 5 bases. Looked up from germline, CDR1 is MDHEN and CDR2 is SYDVKM. The CDR3 is 14 amino acids. V dropped 8 bases and J dropped 4 bases, with 17 bases sitting between them. This CDR3 reads CASSRTFGPETQYF. CDR3 nucleotides: TGTGCCAGCTCTCGGACTTTTGGGCCAGAGACCCAGTACTTC. Looking up the rest from reference TRBV28 and TRBJ2-5 gives the full variable domain: DVKVTQSSRYLVKRTGEKVFLECVQDMDHENMFWYRQDPGLGLRLIYFSYDVKMKEKGDIPEGYSVSREKKERFSLILESASTNQTSMYLCASSRTFGPETQYFGPGTRLLVL.

The genes are TRBV6-5 and TRBJ2-1; 8 bases fit TRBD1. Germline CDR1 reads MNHEY; CDR2 reads SVGAGI. The CDR3 runs to 16 residues. J lost 3 bases, V lost 0 bases, and 4 bases had no gene match. CDR3 nucleotides: TGTGCCAGCAGTTACTCGGCAGGGGGCTTCTACAATGAGCAGTTCTTC. This codes for CASSYSAGGFYNEQFF.

This sequence joins TRBV6-4 and TRBJ1-1; D gene ambiguous. The CDR3 totals 12 residues. Germline V CDR1 and CDR2: MRHNA, SNTAGT. V was shortened by 6 bases and J by 7 bases, with 12 bases between the two germline ends. This CDR3 is CASSLPDGEAFF. The CDR3 DNA is TGTGCCAGCAGCTTACCGGACGGTGAAGCTTTCTTT.

This chain joins TRBV4-1 and TRBJ2-2; possible D gene TRBD2, 5 bases. Trimming stripped 0 bases from V and 4 bases from J, with 12 bases between. CDR3 length: 16 amino acids. From germline, CDR1 is MGHRA and CDR2 YSYEKL. The CDR3 region has the DNA TGCGCCAGCAGCCAAGAGAGGGCGGACGTCACCGGGGAGCTGTTTTTT. It translates to CASSQERADVTGELFF.

The chain has TRBV7-9 and TRBJ2-3; tentative D call: TRBD2 (5 bases). The germline gives CDR1 SEHNR, CDR2 FQNEAQ (reference sequence). CDR3 length equals 17 residues. The V end was cut by 5 bases, the J end by 2 bases, with 20 bases between. The CDR3 reads CASSPPPVGGPTDTQYF. The CDR3 region has the DNA TGTGCCAGCAGCCCCCCCCCGGTTGGAGGCCCCACAGATACGCAGTATTTT.

This chain connects TRBV4-3 to TRBJ1-3, with 7 bases identical to TRBD1. Trimming at V came to 3 bases and at J to 0 bases, leaving 11 bases not matched to a gene. The CDR3 has 18 amino acids. Germline CDR1 and CDR2: LGHNA and YSLEER. The CDR3: CASSQLQGLDHSGNTIYF. CDR3 DNA: TGCGCCAGCAGCCAGCTACAGGGGCTGGACCACTCTGGAAACACCATATATTTT.

This clone was observed once. J is TRBJ2-3 and V is TRBV7-6; unclear D gene. Per the germline V gene, CDR1 is SGHVS and CDR2 is FNYEAQ. There are 15 residues in the CDR3. V was cut by 1 base and J by 2 bases, with 10 bases left in between. CDR3 in DNA: TGTGCCAGCAGCTTAGGAGCCTACCTCACAGATACGCAGTATTTT. Its protein is CASSLGAYLTDTQYF.

V gene TRBV6-5 combines with J gene TRBJ2-7; TRBD2 aligns across 8 bases. The germline V gene encodes CDR1 MNHEY and CDR2 SVGAGI. J gave up 1 base and V 6 bases, and 8 bases lay outside the gene matches. The CDR3 loop spans 15 amino acids. The CDR3 DNA is TGTGCCAGCAGATCCAGCGGGAGTAAATCCTACGAGCAGTACTTC. It encodes CASRSSGSKSYEQYF.

The V and J genes are TRBV9 and TRBJ2-7; D gene ambiguous. The CDR3 contains 14 residues. Trimming left V 4 bases short and J 6 bases short, with 17 bases between. The germline V gene has CDR1 SGDLS and CDR2 YYNGEE. CDR3 DNA: TGTGCCAGCAGCTCTTTTCCTGAAAGGGCCGAGCAGTACTTC. Translation: CASSSFPERAEQYF.

The V call is TRBV7-3, the J call TRBJ2-1; 10 bases agree with TRBD2. Looked up from germline, CDR1 is SGHTA and CDR2 is FQGTGA. This CDR3 has 17 residues. Trimming cost V 0 bases and J 7 bases; bases outside gene matches: 9. CDR3: CASSLTGRLAGGNEQFF. CDR3 nucleotide sequence: TGTGCCAGCAGCTTAACGGGGAGACTAGCGGGCGGGAATGAGCAGTTCTTC.

For this clone: This sample includes further DNA sequences coding for the same CDR3. V usage is TRBV29-1 and J usage is TRBJ2-2; D is ambiguous. Germline assignment: CDR1 SQVTM and CDR2 ANQGSEA. This CDR3 spans 12 amino acids. Trimming pared 4 bases from V and 1 base from J, leaving 4 bases between. The CDR3 DNA sequence: TGCAGCGTTGTTCAGAACACCGGGGAGCTGTTTTTT. It specifies CSVVQNTGELFF.

V and J are TRBV7-3 and TRBJ2-1; 10 bases are shared with TRBD2. The CDR3 contains 15 residues. The V gene's germline CDR1 is SGHTA and CDR2 FQGTGA. V was pared by 0 bases and J by 5 bases, with 1 base of the junction left unmatched. CDR3 nucleotides: TGTGCCAGCAGCTTAACACTAGCGGGGAACAATGAGCAGTTCTTC. This encodes CASSLTLAGNNEQFF. The variable domain in full, with the rest retrieved from reference TRBV7-3 and TRBJ2-1, is GAGVSQTPSNKVTEKGKYVELRCDPISGHTALYWYRQSLGQGPEFLIYFQGTGAADDSGLPNDRFFAVRPEGSVSTLKIQRTERGDSAVYLCASSLTLAGNNEQFFGPGTRLTVL.

The V gene is TRBV9, the J gene TRBJ2-1; the D gene is possibly TRBD1 (6 bases). Trimming removed 1 base at V and 4 bases at J, with 24 bases between. This CDR3 comprises 19 residues. Looked up from germline, CDR1 is SGDLS and CDR2 is YYNGEE. CDR3 bases: TGTGCCAGCAGCGTACCCGGGACACCCGCCTCGATGGGGTACAATGAGCAGTTCTTC. Residues: CASSVPGTPASMGYNEQFF.

The CDR3 nucleotides read TGTGCCAGCAGTGAAACAGGGGATGATGAAAAACTGTTTTTT. Amino acids: CASSETGDDEKLFF. The J gene is TRBJ1-4, the V gene TRBV25-1; 7 bases match TRBD1. Germline-derived CDR1 and CDR2 are MGHDK and SYGVNS. The junction had 3 bases not matched to a gene; V was cut back by 2 bases and J by 6 bases. The CDR3 is made up of 14 amino acids.

V gene TRBV28 combines with J gene TRBJ1-2, with TRBD1 as a possible D gene (5 bases). The CDR3 extends over 15 amino acids. Trimming removed 8 bases at V and 0 bases at J, with 16 bases between. Germline V gene sequence: CDR1 MDHEN, CDR2 SYDVKM. The CDR3 DNA reads TGTGCCAGCTTTAATTCTGGGGGGACTAACTATGGCTACACCTTC. Amino acids: CASFNSGGTNYGYTF.